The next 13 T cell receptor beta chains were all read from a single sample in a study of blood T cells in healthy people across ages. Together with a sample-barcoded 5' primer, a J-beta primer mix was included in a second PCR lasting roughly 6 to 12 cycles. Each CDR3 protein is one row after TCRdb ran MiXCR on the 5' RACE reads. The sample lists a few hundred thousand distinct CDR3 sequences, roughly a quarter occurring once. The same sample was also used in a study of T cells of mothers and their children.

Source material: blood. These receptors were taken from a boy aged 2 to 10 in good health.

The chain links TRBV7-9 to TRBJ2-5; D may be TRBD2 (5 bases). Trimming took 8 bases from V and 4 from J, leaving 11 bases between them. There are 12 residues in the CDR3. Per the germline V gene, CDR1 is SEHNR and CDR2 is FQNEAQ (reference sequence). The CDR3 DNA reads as TGTGCCAGCCGAGGGATTCGAGAGACCCAGTACTTC. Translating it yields CASRGIRETQYF.

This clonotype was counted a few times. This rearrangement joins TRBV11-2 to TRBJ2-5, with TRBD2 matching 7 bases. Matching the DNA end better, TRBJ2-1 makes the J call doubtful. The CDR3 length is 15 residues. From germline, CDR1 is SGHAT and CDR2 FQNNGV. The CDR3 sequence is CASTFSGTGGNEQFF. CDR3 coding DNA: TGTGCCAGCACCTTCAGCGGGACGGGGGGCAATGAGCAGTTCTTC.

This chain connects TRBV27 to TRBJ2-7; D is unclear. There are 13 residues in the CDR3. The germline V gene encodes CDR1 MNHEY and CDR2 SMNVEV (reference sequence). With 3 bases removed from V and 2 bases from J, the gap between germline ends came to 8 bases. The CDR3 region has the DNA TGTGCCAGCAGTTTCGGCTTTGCCTACGAGCAGTACTTC. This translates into CASSFGFAYEQYF.

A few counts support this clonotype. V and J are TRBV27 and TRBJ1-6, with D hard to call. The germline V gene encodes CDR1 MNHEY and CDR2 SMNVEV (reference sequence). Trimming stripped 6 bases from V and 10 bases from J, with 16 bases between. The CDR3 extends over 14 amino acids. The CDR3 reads CASRRWTWKSPLHF. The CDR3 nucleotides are TGTGCCAGCAGACGGTGGACTTGGAAATCACCCCTCCACTTT.

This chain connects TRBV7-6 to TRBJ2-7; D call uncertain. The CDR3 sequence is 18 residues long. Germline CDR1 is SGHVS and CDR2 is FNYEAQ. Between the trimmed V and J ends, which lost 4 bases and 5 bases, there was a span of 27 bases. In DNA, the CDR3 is TGTGCCAGCAGCTCGGCGCCCGACGACGTGGGAAGTGGAAACGAGCAGTACTTC. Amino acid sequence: CASSSAPDDVGSGNEQYF.

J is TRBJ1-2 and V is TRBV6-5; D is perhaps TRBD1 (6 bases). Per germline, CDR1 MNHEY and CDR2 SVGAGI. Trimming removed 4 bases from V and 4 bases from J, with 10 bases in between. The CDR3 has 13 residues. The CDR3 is CASSLGHLYGYTF. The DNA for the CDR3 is TGTGCCAGCAGTTTGGGACACCTCTATGGCTACACCTTC.

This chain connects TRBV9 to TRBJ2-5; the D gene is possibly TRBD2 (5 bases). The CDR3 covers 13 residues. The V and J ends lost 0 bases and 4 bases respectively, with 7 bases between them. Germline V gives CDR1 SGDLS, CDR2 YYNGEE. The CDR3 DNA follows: TGTGCCAGCAGCGTAGGGGCGGGAGAGACCCAGTACTTC. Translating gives CASSVGAGETQYF. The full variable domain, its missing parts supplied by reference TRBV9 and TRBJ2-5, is DSGVTQTPKHLITATGQRVTLRCSPRSGDLSVYWYQQSLDQGLQFLIQYYNGEERAKGNILERFSAQQFPDLHSELNLSSLELGDSALYFCASSVGAGETQYFGPGTRLLVL.

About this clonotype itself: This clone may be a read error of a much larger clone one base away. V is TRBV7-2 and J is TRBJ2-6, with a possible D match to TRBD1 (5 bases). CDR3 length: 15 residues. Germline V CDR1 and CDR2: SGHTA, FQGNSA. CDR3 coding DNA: TGTGCCAGCAGCTTAGGGGGCGCTGGGGCCAACGTCCCGACTTTC. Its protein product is CASSLGGAGANVPTF.

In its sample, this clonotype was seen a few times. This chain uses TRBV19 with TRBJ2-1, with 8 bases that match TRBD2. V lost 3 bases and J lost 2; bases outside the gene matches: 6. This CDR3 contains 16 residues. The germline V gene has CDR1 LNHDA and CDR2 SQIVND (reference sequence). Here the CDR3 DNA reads TGTGCCAGTAGTATTGCCGGGACTAGAGCCTACAATGAGCAGTTCTTC. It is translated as CASSIAGTRAYNEQFF.

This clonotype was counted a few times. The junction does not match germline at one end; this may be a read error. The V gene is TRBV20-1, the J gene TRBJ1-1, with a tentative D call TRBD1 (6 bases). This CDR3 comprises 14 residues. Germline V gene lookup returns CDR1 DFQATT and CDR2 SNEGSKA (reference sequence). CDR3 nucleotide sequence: TGCAGTGCTAGCAGAGGGGGGAGGAACACTGAAGCCTTCTTT. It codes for CSASRGGRNTEAFF.

CDR3 bases: TGTGCCAGCAGCTTAACCGAGGGGGACTATCAGCCCCAGCATTTT. Translating it yields CASSLTEGDYQPQHF. This chain links TRBV7-8 with TRBJ1-5; D may be TRBD1 (6 bases). Germline CDR1 SGHVS, CDR2 FQNEAQ. The CDR3 has 15 amino acids. V shed 2 bases and J shed 5 bases, with 13 bases lying between them.

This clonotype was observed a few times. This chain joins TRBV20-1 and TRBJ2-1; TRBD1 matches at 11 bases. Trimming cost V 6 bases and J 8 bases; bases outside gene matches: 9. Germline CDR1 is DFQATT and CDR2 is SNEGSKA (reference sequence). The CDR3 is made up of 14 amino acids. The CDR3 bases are TGCAGTGCGAGGGACAGGGGGTTAGGGGATGAGCAGTTCTTC. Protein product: CSARDRGLGDEQFF.

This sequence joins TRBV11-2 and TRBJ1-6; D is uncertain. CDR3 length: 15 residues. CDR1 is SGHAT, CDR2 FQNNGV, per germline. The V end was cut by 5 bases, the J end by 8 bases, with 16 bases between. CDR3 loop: CASSPGPDGYSPLHF. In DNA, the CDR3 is TGTGCCAGCAGCCCAGGACCGGACGGGTATTCACCCCTCCACTTT.